Here is one T cell receptor beta chain with its context. Its antigen remains unidentified. The data were taken from a study of T cell repertoires and Cas9 in healthy adults. Looking at the study overall: SpCas9-reactive CD4 and CD8 T cells were characterized for potency, cytotoxicity and lineage.

Measured with immunoSEQ multiplex PCR; TCRdb has only the in-frame clones, and not every one. This table holds 22,000 or so clones, 80% to 95% found once. The CDR3 covers 13 residues. General study findings and limits: In vitro, SpCas9-reactive Tregs were reported to curb effector T cell proliferation and function.

The TCR originated in a human donor in good health. V gene TRBV21-1 combines with J gene TRBJ1-1. TRBV21-1 is a listed pseudogene. Sequencing was performed on CD4+ effector T cells (CD127+, CD25-, CD137-, CD154-) from PBMCs; culture status not recorded. CDR3 nucleotide sequence: TGTGCCAGCAGCAAAGCCGGGGAATCTACAACTTTCTTT. This sequence encodes CASSKAGESTTFF.